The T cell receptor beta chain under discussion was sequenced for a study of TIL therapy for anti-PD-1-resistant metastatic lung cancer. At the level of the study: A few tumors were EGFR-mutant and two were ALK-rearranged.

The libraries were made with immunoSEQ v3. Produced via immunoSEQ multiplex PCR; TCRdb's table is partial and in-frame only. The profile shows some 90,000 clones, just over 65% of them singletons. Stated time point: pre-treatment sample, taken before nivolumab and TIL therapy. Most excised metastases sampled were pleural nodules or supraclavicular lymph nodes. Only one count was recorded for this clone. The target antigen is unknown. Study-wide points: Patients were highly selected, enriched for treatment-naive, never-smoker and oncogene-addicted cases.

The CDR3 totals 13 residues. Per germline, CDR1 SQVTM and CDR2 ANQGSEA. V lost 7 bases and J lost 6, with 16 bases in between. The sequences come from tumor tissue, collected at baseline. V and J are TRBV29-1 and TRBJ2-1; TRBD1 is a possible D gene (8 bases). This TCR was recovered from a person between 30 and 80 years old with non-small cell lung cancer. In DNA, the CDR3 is TGCAGCGCCGGACAGGGAGGGCGCAATGAGCAGTTCTTC. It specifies CSAGQGGRNEQFF.